The 29 T cell receptor beta chains below come from one sample, sequenced in a study of T cell repertoires in cytomegalovirus infection. Their target antigens are unknown. MiXCR was run by TCRdb on the reads, yielding one entry per CDR3 protein. This table holds about 68,000 distinct CDR3 sequences, roughly 20% found once. The sample was PBMCs, sequenced either directly or after in vitro stimulation (not recorded which). Receptors were obtained from a human donor in good health (CMV status not recorded). Some clones in this sample may be carry-over from other donors' samples.

This clonotype occurred many times. The J gene is TRBJ2-3, the V gene TRBV7-2, with D possibly called TRBD1 or TRBD2 (5 bases each). This CDR3 is built from 14 residues. CDR1 and CDR2 from the germline V gene are SGHTA and FQGNSA. V gave up 2 bases and J gave up 1 base, with 7 bases separating them. CDR3 in DNA: TGTGCCAGCAGCTTACGGGACCGCACAGATACGCAGTATTTT. Translating gives CASSLRDRTDTQYF.

The genes are TRBV7-2 and TRBJ2-3; 8 bases match TRBD1. The CDR3 extends over 15 amino acids. The germline V gene encodes CDR1 SGHTA and CDR2 FQGNSA. Unmatched junction bases numbered 4, after V lost 0 bases and J lost 5 bases. Written as DNA, the CDR3 is TGTGCCAGCAGCTTAGCTGCAGGGGGCATAGATACGCAGTATTTT. Encoded protein: CASSLAAGGIDTQYF.

This clonotype was detected a few times. The chain has TRBV6-5 and TRBJ1-5, with 8 bases that match TRBD1. The V segment lost 6 bases and the J segment 6 bases; nucleotides outside the gene matches: 4. This CDR3 is built from 13 residues. Looked up from germline, CDR1 is MNHEY and CDR2 is SVGAGI. The CDR3 loop reads CASRGQEGQPQHF. CDR3 DNA sequence: TGTGCCAGCAGGGGACAGGAAGGTCAGCCCCAGCATTTT.

This chain joins TRBV7-9 and TRBJ2-3; the D is unclear. Trimming took 5 bases from V and 4 from J, leaving 13 bases between them. The CDR3 runs 14 residues. Germline assignment: CDR1 SEHNR and CDR2 FQNEAQ (reference sequence). The DNA of the CDR3 is TGTGCCAGCAGCACGCGCTTAGGGCCAGATACGCAGTATTTT. It encodes CASSTRLGPDTQYF.

V is TRBV27 and J is TRBJ2-1; D is perhaps TRBD2 (7 bases). Trimming took 5 bases from V and 2 from J, leaving 10 bases between them. CDR1 is MNHEY, CDR2 SMNVEV, per germline (reference sequence). This CDR3 comprises 14 residues. The CDR3 region has the DNA TGTGCCAGCAGTAGCGGGACAACCTACAATGAGCAGTTCTTC. Translated: CASSSGTTYNEQFF.

The gene calls are TRBV18 and TRBJ1-6, with 8 bases identical to TRBD1. V gave up 8 bases and J gave up 10 bases; unmatched junction bases: 13. Germline-derived CDR1 and CDR2 are KGHSH and LQKENI. The CDR3 extends over 15 amino acids. The CDR3 coding sequence is TGTGCCAGCACCTCAGGGGGCCTGAACCAATCACCCCTCCACTTT. Translating gives CASTSGGLNQSPLHF. Filled out from reference TRBV18 and TRBJ1-6, the complete variable domain reads NAGVMQNPRHLVRRRGQEARLRCSPMKGHSHVYWYRQLPEEGLKFMVYLQKENIIDESGMPKERFSAEFPKEGPSILRIQQVVRGDSAAYFCASTSGGLNQSPLHFGNGTRLTVT.

This clonotype has a handful of counts. The genes are TRBV29-1 and TRBJ2-3, with D perhaps matching TRBD2 (5 bases). V was trimmed by 7 bases and J by 5 bases, leaving 19 bases between them. CDR1 is SQVTM and CDR2 is ANQGSEA in the germline V gene. The CDR3 runs to 14 residues. DNA of the CDR3: TGCAGCGCGGGCCTAGGGAGTTGGGGAGATACGCAGTATTTT. Its protein is CSAGLGSWGDTQYF.

A few counts support this clonotype. The V and J genes are TRBV7-2 and TRBJ1-6, with 8 bases that match TRBD1. J lost 9 bases, V lost 5 bases, and 6 bases had no gene match. There are 14 residues in the CDR3. Germline V lookup: CDR1 SGHTA, CDR2 FQGNSA. DNA for the CDR3: TGTGCCAGCAGCCCCCGGACAGGGAGTTCACCCCTCCACTTT. It specifies CASSPRTGSSPLHF.

This sequence joins TRBV29-1 and TRBJ1-4, with 11 bases aligning to TRBD1. The CDR3 contains 12 residues. V lost 7 bases to trimming and J lost 11 bases; unmatched junction nucleotides: 6. The germline CDR1 and CDR2 sequences are SQVTM and ANQGSEA. The CDR3 here is CSARTGGGKLFF. CDR3 bases: TGCAGCGCCCGGACAGGGGGCGGTAAACTGTTTTTT.

The V call is TRBV11-2, the J call TRBJ2-7; D perhaps matches TRBD2 (6 bases). This CDR3 contains 13 residues. Germline-derived CDR1 and CDR2 are SGHAT and FQNNGV. V shed 4 bases and J shed 5 bases, with 12 bases lying between them. CDR3 DNA: TGTGCCAGCAGCTCGGCGGGGACGGACGAGCAGTACGTC. Translating gives CASSSAGTDEQYV.

In this sample, this clonotype turned up a few times. V gene TRBV7-2 combines with J gene TRBJ2-1; 7 bases align to TRBD2. CDR3 length: 14 residues. Germline V gene data show CDR1 as SGHTA and CDR2 as FQGNSA. J lost 8 bases, V lost 8 bases, and 12 bases had no gene match. CDR3 region: CASGKSGELHEQFF. The DNA for the CDR3 is TGTGCCAGCGGGAAGAGCGGGGAGCTTCATGAGCAGTTCTTC.

This clonotype was observed at least ten times. This rearrangement joins TRBV12-3 or TRBV12-4 to TRBJ1-5, with 8 bases identical to TRBD1. The CDR3 consists of 14 residues. V lost 5 bases and J lost 5; bases outside the gene matches: 5. In DNA, the CDR3 is TGTGCCAGCAGTGCGGACAGGGTAGATCAGCCCCAGCATTTT. Its protein is CASSADRVDQPQHF.

In this sample, this clonotype turned up many times. The chain carries TRBV7-2 and TRBJ1-1, with D perhaps matching TRBD1 (6 bases). The CDR3 runs 14 residues. Per the germline V gene, CDR1 is SGHTA and CDR2 is FQGNSA. With 5 bases removed from V and 5 bases from J, the gap between germline ends came to 15 bases. CDR3 amino acids: CASSAQGQETEAFF. The CDR3 DNA is TGTGCCAGCAGCGCACAGGGTCAGGAGACTGAAGCTTTCTTT.

The J gene is TRBJ2-1, the V gene TRBV27; 9 positions agree with TRBD2. The CDR3 extends over 15 amino acids. Losses at the gene ends were 3 bases for V and 7 bases for J; bases not matched to a gene: 7. Germline loops: CDR1 MNHEY, CDR2 SMNVEV (reference sequence). Here the CDR3 DNA reads TGTGCCAGCAGTTTGGTGGTAGCGGGAGTGAATGAGCAGTTCTTC. The encoded protein is CASSLVVAGVNEQFF.

This CDR3 is CASSFLQWGGAGGYTF. The CDR3 DNA reads TGTGCCAGCAGTTTTCTACAATGGGGGGGCGCAGGGGGCTACACCTTC. The chain employs TRBV27 and TRBJ1-2; the D gene is possibly TRBD1 (6 bases). Trimming left V 3 bases short and J 8 bases short, with 22 bases between. The CDR3 runs to 16 residues. Germline V gene lookup returns CDR1 MNHEY and CDR2 SMNVEV (reference sequence).

The genes are TRBV7-6 and TRBJ1-6; no firm D call. V gave up 1 base and J gave up 10 bases, with 11 bases separating them. The length of the CDR3 is 14 residues. Looked up from germline, CDR1 is SGHVS and CDR2 is FNYEAQ. The CDR3: CASSLGVSGSPLHF. For the CDR3, the DNA is TGTGCCAGCAGCTTAGGAGTTAGTGGCTCACCCCTCCACTTT. Looking up the rest from reference TRBV7-6 and TRBJ1-6 gives the full variable domain: GAGVSQSPRYKVTKRGQDVALRCDPISGHVSLYWYRQALGQGPEFLTYFNYEAQQDKSGLPNDRFSAERPEGSISTLTIQRTEQRDSAMYRCASSLGVSGSPLHFGNGTRLTVT.

V gene TRBV19 combines with J gene TRBJ2-1, with D possibly being TRBD1 (5 bases). The CDR3 contains 12 residues. With 3 bases removed from V and 10 bases from J, the gap between germline ends came to 10 bases. Germline CDR1 and CDR2: LNHDA and SQIVND (reference sequence). CDR3 sequence: CASSIFQGEQFF. The CDR3 DNA follows: TGTGCCAGTAGTATTTTCCAGGGAGAGCAGTTCTTC.

This clonotype came up a few times. DNA of the CDR3: TGTGCCAGCAGCCGGACAGGGGCTTACGAGCAGTACTTC. Translated: CASSRTGAYEQYF. The rearrangement uses TRBV6-2 or TRBV6-3 and TRBJ2-7, with 9 nucleotides matching TRBD1. Trimming removed 6 bases from V and 4 bases from J; junction bases left unmatched: 4. The CDR3 is made up of 13 amino acids. Germline-derived CDR1 and CDR2 are MNHEY and SVGEGT.

This clonotype was seen at least ten times. The chain employs TRBV7-2 and TRBJ2-1; 14 positions agree with TRBD2. The CDR3 loop spans 19 amino acids. Looked up from germline, CDR1 is SGHTA and CDR2 is FQGNSA. V shed 3 bases and J 2 bases; nucleotides not matched to a gene: 9. Here the CDR3 reads CASSLGLAGVIATYNEQFF. DNA of the CDR3: TGTGCCAGCAGCTTGGGACTAGCGGGAGTTATCGCCACCTACAATGAGCAGTTCTTC. Full variable domain (rest looked up from reference TRBV7-2 and TRBJ2-1): GAGVSQSPSNKVTEKGKDVELRCDPISGHTALYWYRQSLGQGLEFLIYFQGNSAPDKSGLPSDRFSAERTGGSVSTLTIQRTQQEDSAVYLCASSLGLAGVIATYNEQFFGPGTRLTVL.

This rearrangement joins TRBV7-9 to TRBJ2-3; D remains ambiguous. V dropped 6 bases and J dropped 4 bases, with 11 bases sitting between them. CDR3 size: 13 residues. Germline V gene sequence: CDR1 SEHNR, CDR2 FQNEAQ (reference sequence). The CDR3 bases are TGTGCCAGCAGACACACTTACTCAGATACGCAGTATTTT. Translation gives CASRHTYSDTQYF.

This clonotype was detected only a few times. The CDR3 sequence is CASSREAESTDTQYF. In DNA form, the CDR3 reads TGTGCCAGCAGCCGAGAAGCGGAAAGCACAGATACGCAGTATTTT. V and J are TRBV4-2 and TRBJ2-3; a weak D match, TRBD2 (5 bases). The germline V gene has CDR1 LGHNA and CDR2 YNFKEQ. There are 15 residues in the CDR3. Between the trimmed V and J ends, which lost 4 bases and 0 bases, there was a span of 11 bases.

The chain couples TRBV7-2 to TRBJ1-1; D is perhaps TRBD1 (5 bases). Germline V gene data show CDR1 as SGHTA and CDR2 as FQGNSA. V lost 3 bases, J lost 0 bases, and 11 bases lay in between. This CDR3 is built from 15 residues. The CDR3 region has the DNA TGTGCCAGCAGCTTTTCCGGGGCTATGAACACTGAAGCTTTCTTT. This gives the protein CASSFSGAMNTEAFF.

This rearrangement joins TRBV6-2 or TRBV6-3 to TRBJ2-3; D is undetermined. The V end was cut by 4 bases, the J end by 8 bases, with 7 bases between. There are 11 residues in the CDR3. Germline values: CDR1 MNHEY, CDR2 SVGEGT. CDR3: CASSSVGTQYF. In DNA, the CDR3 is TGTGCCAGCAGTTCCGTAGGTACGCAGTATTTT.

This clonotype has ten or more counts. This chain links TRBV7-2 with TRBJ1-2; D unresolved. The CDR3 totals 12 residues. Germline values: CDR1 SGHTA, CDR2 FQGNSA. The V gene lost 5 bases and the J gene lost 6 bases, with 10 bases spanning the gap. The CDR3 here is CASSLSRNGYTF. The CDR3 DNA reads TGTGCCAGCAGCCTTAGTCGGAATGGCTACACCTTC.

There are a few counts of this clonotype. This chain links TRBV18 with TRBJ2-7, with 9 bases aligning to TRBD1. V was pared by 6 bases and J by 6 bases, with 18 bases of the junction left unmatched. The CDR3 covers 17 residues. Germline V CDR1 and CDR2: KGHSH, LQKENI. The CDR3 DNA is TGTGCCAGCTCCAGGGGACAGGGACGGAGTGGGCGCGGCGAGCAGTACTTC. Its translation is CASSRGQGRSGRGEQYF.

The rearrangement links TRBV11-3 to TRBJ2-5, with D perhaps matching TRBD2 (5 bases). The germline V and J ends were trimmed by 0 bases and 9 bases, with 11 bases remaining between them. This CDR3 contains 13 residues. The germline V gene encodes CDR1 SGHNT and CDR2 YENEEA. In nucleotides, the CDR3 is TGTGCCAGCAGCTTAGATCCTAGCATGGCCCAGTACTTC. Translation gives CASSLDPSMAQYF. Filled out from reference TRBV11-3 and TRBJ2-5, the complete variable domain reads EAGVVQSPRYKIIEKKQPVAFWCNPISGHNTLYWYLQNLGQGPELLIRYENEEAVDDSQLPKDRFSAERLKGVDSTLKIQPAELGDSAVYLCASSLDPSMAQYFGPGTRLLVL.

At least ten counts were recorded for this clonotype. The genes are TRBV7-6 and TRBJ1-2, with D possibly TRBD1 on 6 matching bases. Trimming pared 2 bases from V and 4 bases from J, leaving 20 bases between. CDR1 and CDR2 from the germline V gene are SGHVS and FNYEAQ. The CDR3 extends over 17 amino acids. The CDR3 sequence is CASSLWSRGAPIYGYTF. DNA for the CDR3: TGTGCCAGCAGCTTATGGTCGCGGGGGGCCCCCATCTATGGCTACACCTTC.

The CDR3, as DNA: TGCAGCGTTGGACCTCTCAGCGCCGAATGGGTGCAGAACACTGAAGCTTTCTTT. This gives the protein CSVGPLSAEWVQNTEAFF. The chain recombines TRBV29-1 with TRBJ1-1, with no clear D. Germline values: CDR1 SQVTM, CDR2 ANQGSEA. The CDR3 covers 18 residues. Trimming took 4 bases from V and 1 from J, leaving 25 bases between them.

The gene calls are TRBV6-2 or TRBV6-3 and TRBJ2-1; D remains ambiguous. CDR3 size: 16 residues. The ends were cut back, 8 bases at V and 5 bases at J, with 22 bases in the middle. The germline V gene has CDR1 MNHEY and CDR2 SVGEGT. The CDR3 nucleotides are TGTGCCAGCCCCCCTCAGGTGCCAGTCACCCACAATGAGCAGTTCTTC. The encoded protein is CASPPQVPVTHNEQFF.